The 8 T cell receptor beta chains presented below share a single source sample, sequenced in a study of T cells after yellow fever vaccination. Using its own MiXCR run on the 5' RACE reads, TCRdb lists one record per CDR3 protein. The profile covers about 400,000 distinct CDR3 sequences, with 6.2% appearing a single time and about 15% taken by the ten largest. Sequenced here: PBMCs, sampled 5 days after the yellow fever booster vaccination. All receptors come from a man younger than 40 who received the YFV17D yellow fever vaccine.

There are a few counts of this clonotype. This chain joins TRBV20-1 and TRBJ2-2, with TRBD2 matching over 10 bases. Germline CDR1 DFQATT, CDR2 SNEGSKA (reference sequence). Trimming cost V 3 bases and J 5 bases; bases outside gene matches: 6. This CDR3 contains 15 residues. The CDR3 DNA follows: TGCAGTGCTAGGTCTAGCGGGAGAGGGACCGGGGAGCTGTTTTTT. This gives the protein CSARSSGRGTGELFF.

This clonotype was detected only once. V gene TRBV5-1 combines with J gene TRBJ2-2; TRBD1 matches at 8 bases. The germline gives CDR1 SGHRS, CDR2 YFSETQ. V gave up 3 bases and J gave up 0 bases; unmatched junction bases: 7. The CDR3 extends over 17 amino acids. CDR3 bases: TGCGCCAGCAGCTGTTATTCAGGGGGCGCGAACACCGGGGAGCTGTTTTTT. This gives the protein CASSCYSGGANTGELFF. Full variable domain (remainder filled in from reference TRBV5-1 and TRBJ2-2): KAGVTQTPRYLIKTRGQQVTLSCSPISGHRSVSWYQQTPGQGLQFLFEYFSETQRNKGNFPGRFSGRQFSNSRSEMNVSTLELGDSALYLCASSCYSGGANTGELFFGEGSRLTVL.

This clonotype was detected ten times or more. V is TRBV12-3 or TRBV12-4 and J is TRBJ1-1; 9 positions agree with TRBD1. V lost 6 bases and J lost 3; bases outside the gene matches: 14. There are 17 residues in the CDR3. The CDR3 region has the DNA TGTGCCAGCAGCCACCCTACAGGGGGCGAATATTACACTGAAGCTTTCTTT. This encodes CASSHPTGGEYYTEAFF.

This clonotype turned up a few times. V usage is TRBV24-1 and J usage is TRBJ1-5; D is ambiguous. This CDR3 is 18 amino acids long. The germline CDR1 and CDR2 sequences are KGHDR and SFDVKD. Trimming removed 0 bases from V and 0 bases from J, with 14 bases in between. The DNA for the CDR3 is TGTGCCACCAGTGATTTGCAAATAGCGACGGTTAGCAATCAGCCCCAGCATTTT. This encodes CATSDLQIATVSNQPQHF.

This clonotype was observed at least ten times. This sequence joins TRBV6-4 and TRBJ2-7; 12 bases match TRBD1. J lost 3 bases, V lost 4 bases, and 16 bases had no gene match. The CDR3 covers 19 residues. Germline assignment: CDR1 MRHNA and CDR2 SNTAGT. The chain's CDR3 is CASSASRGQGALTDYEQYF. CDR3 DNA sequence: TGTGCCAGCAGTGCATCTCGGGGACAGGGGGCGTTAACGGACTACGAGCAGTACTTC.

This clonotype appeared a few times. V and J are TRBV3-1 and TRBJ2-1; D remains unclear. CDR1 is LGHDT, CDR2 YNNKEL, per germline (reference sequence). The CDR3 extends over 14 amino acids. The V end was cut by 3 bases, the J end by 0 bases, with 6 bases between. In DNA form, the CDR3 reads TGTGCCAGCAGCCAGCGAAGCTCCTACAATGAGCAGTTCTTC. As protein: CASSQRSSYNEQFF.

This clonotype was counted at least ten times. The chain carries TRBV29-1 and TRBJ2-2; D is ambiguous. CDR3 length: 12 amino acids. V lost 6 bases to trimming and J lost 7 bases, with 12 bases between them. Germline-derived CDR1 and CDR2 are SQVTM and ANQGSEA. The CDR3 here is CSVSPPGGELFF. The CDR3 coding sequence is TGCAGCGTGTCACCTCCTGGCGGGGAGCTGTTTTTT.

This clonotype was counted between two and nine times. This chain links TRBV6-5 with TRBJ2-5; D unclear. V was shortened by 6 bases and J by 9 bases, with 11 bases between the two germline ends. Germline-derived CDR1 and CDR2 are MNHEY and SVGAGI. This CDR3 has 11 residues. In DNA form, the CDR3 reads TGTGCCAGCAGACAAGAGGATGCCCAGTACTTC. Its translation is CASRQEDAQYF.